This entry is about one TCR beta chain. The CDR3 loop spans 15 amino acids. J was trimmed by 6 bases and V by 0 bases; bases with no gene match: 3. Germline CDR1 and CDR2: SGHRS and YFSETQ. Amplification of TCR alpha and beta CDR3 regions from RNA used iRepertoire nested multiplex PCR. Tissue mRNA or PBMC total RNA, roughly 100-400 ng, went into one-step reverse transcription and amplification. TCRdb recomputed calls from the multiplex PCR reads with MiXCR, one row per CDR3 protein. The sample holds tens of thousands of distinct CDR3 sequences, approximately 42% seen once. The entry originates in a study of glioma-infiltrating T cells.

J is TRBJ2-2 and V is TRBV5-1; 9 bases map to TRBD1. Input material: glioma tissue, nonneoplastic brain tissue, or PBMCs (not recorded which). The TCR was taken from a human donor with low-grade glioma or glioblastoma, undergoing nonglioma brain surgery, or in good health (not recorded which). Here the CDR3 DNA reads TGCGCCAGCAGCTTGGCGGACAGGGGATCCGGGGAGCTGTTTTTT. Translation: CASSLADRGSGELFF. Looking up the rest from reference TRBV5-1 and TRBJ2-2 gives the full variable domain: KAGVTQTPRYLIKTRGQQVTLSCSPISGHRSVSWYQQTPGQGLQFLFEYFSETQRNKGNFPGRFSGRQFSNSRSEMNVSTLELGDSALYLCASSLADRGSGELFFGEGSRLTVL.